The T cell receptor beta chain under discussion was sequenced for a study of Ad26.COV2.S vaccination and SARS-CoV-2 variants (dated by TCRdb to the early 2020s). Study-wide context: Donors in the vaccine arm were drawn from COV1001, a multicentre, randomized, double-blind, placebo-controlled phase I-IIa trial testing Ad26.COV2.S in healthy adults. TCRbeta repertoire sequencing was used to assess the specificity and breadth of SARS-CoV-2-reactive T cell receptors after Ad26.COV2.S vaccination. Investigators remained blinded to trial group allocation during experiments and outcome assessment. Ad26.COV2.S was administered intramuscularly at a dose of 5x10^10 or 1x10^11 viral particles, either as one shot or as two shots given 56 days apart. A total of around 32 samples were included in the TCR-sequenced set, comprising around 19 Ad26.COV2.S vaccine recipients, 5 placebo recipients and 8 SARS-CoV-2 convalescent individuals. Participants in the trial were split at random into five groups of five each, receiving low-dose or high-dose Ad26.COV2.S once or twice, or else placebo on both occasions.

The immunoSEQ Assay was used to sequence TCRbeta CDR3 regions. After extraction, genomic DNA underwent amplification by bias-controlled multiplex PCR, followed by high-throughput sequencing. In the paper's pipeline: To quantify the absolute abundance of every unique TCRbeta CDR3 region, sequences were collapsed and filtered. T cell fraction was estimated by normalization of TCRbeta template counts to usable DNA, with usable DNA being measured through amplification of reference genes present in all nucleated cells. Repertoire TCRs were annotated as SARS-CoV-2-specific by exact matching of V gene, CDR3 amino acid sequence and J gene to a known reactive TCR set. MIRA supplied the reference SARS-CoV-2 TCR set, which was filtered for enrichment in COVID-19-positive ImmuneCODE repertoires so that public or cross-reactive TCRs were removed. Based on the MIRA antigens, annotated TCRs were further analysed at the level of specific ORF or position within ORF. Depth was the summed frequency of annotated unique rearrangements, while breadth was defined as annotated unique rearrangements over total unique productive rearrangements. Two-sided Wilcoxon rank-sum tests were used to compare TCR breadth between groups. The immuneACCESS repertoire file appears here via TCRdb, limited to in-frame rearrangements. These files lack a portion of the clones; in checked studies, under half of the deficit traces to unresolved V genes, and the cause of the others is not known. The V and J calls and the clone size are those of that table, but D and trimming were determined from the DNA. The sample yields roughly 350,000 clones; 88% were counted once. The ten largest clones add up to 6.4% of the sample.

What the authors observed across the whole study: Vaccine and placebo recipients had comparable non-spike TCR breadth, which fits with the vaccine containing only spike. Higher spike-specific TCR breadth was observed in Ad26.COV2.S recipients than in placebo recipients (P = 0.0014). According to the authors, total T cell responses may have been underestimated by the TCR breadth and depth analyses. After vaccination, substantial breadth of spike-specific CD8+ and CD4+ T cell responses was reported. The study was not powered for comparison of responses between vaccine doses or regimens.

The sample's treatment or condition, from its label and the paper: around 19 received Ad26.COV2.S at low or high dose, single or two shots; a few received placebo; per-sample allocation not given. For vaccine and placebo recipients, repertoires were sequenced using samples collected on day 63 after the first injection. Between 29 July and 7 August 2020, Cohort 1b enrolled some 25 adults aged 18-55 years at one site in Boston, USA. Ad26.COV2.S consisted of a replication-incompetent adenovirus type 26 vector by which a prefusion-stabilized SARS-CoV-2 spike protein from the original Wuhan strain was expressed. This clone came up a few times. Its antigen specificity is not known. Within one base of it there is no much larger clone, and no base qualities were kept. Germline trimming: 2 bases from V, 3 bases from J; junction bases outside gene matches: 1. The CDR3 measures 13 amino acids from cysteine to phenylalanine. The kept DNA is CDR3 alone, 39 bases in frame from the first base. CDR1 and CDR2 were assigned from the germline V gene as MNHEY and SVGAGI.

Here the chain combines TRBV6-5 and TRBJ2-7; TRBD1 matches 7 bases in the middle. The clonotype was recovered from a person between 18 and 65 years old who received the Ad26.COV2.S COVID-19 vaccine or a placebo. Sequences were derived from peripheral blood, sampled in a trial of Ad26.COV2.S vaccine versus placebo. The DNA sequence is TGTGCCAGCAGTTACCCAGGGGGCTACGAGCAGTACTTC. It translates as CASSYPGGYEQYF.